The rows below give T cell receptor beta chains drawn from one sample of a study of control samples from healthy donors and cancer patients. The data were produced by immunoSEQ multiplex PCR, yet TCRdb's version contains in-frame clones alone and is incomplete. This repertoire shows about 140,000 clones, about nine tenths found once; its top ten account for 10% to 12%. The sample was blood. The origin of the receptors is a young man in good health. CDR3s include the opening cysteine and the closing phenylalanine or tryptophan. D genes are given only for firm matches. Not every row has a clone size; where given, it reads once, few, many or a size class.

J gene | D gene | V gene | clone size | CDR3 protein | CDR3 DNA
TRBJ1-5 | - | TRBV28 | - | CASSYSRGGNQPQHF | TGTGCCAGCAGTTACAGCCGGGGCGGCAATCAGCCCCAGCATTTT
TRBJ2-5 | TRBD1 | TRBV7-2 | - | CASSPGQGDETQYF | TGTGCCAGCAGCCCCGGACAGGGCGACGAGACCCAGTACTTC
TRBJ2-7 | TRBD2 | TRBV30 | - | CAWSSLAGGPMSF | TGTGCCTGGAGTTCCCTAGCGGGAGGACCTATGAGTTTC
TRBJ1-3 | - | TRBV30 | - | CAWTGSGNTIYF | TGTGCCTGGACAGGGAGCGGAAACACCATATATTTT
TRBJ2-7 | TRBD2 | TRBV3-1/TRBV3-2 | - | CASSHAGTTFSYEQYF | TGTGCCAGCAGCCATGCCGGGACTACCTTCTCCTACGAGCAGTACTTC
TRBJ1-1 | - | TRBV20-1 | - | CSASVDSNTEAFF | TGCAGTGCTAGTGTTGATTCGAACACTGAAGCTTTCTTT
TRBJ2-5 | TRBD1 | TRBV29-1 | - | CSVAQTGTGVRETQYF | TGCAGCGTTGCACAGACGGGGACAGGGGTACGGGAGACCCAGTACTTC
TRBJ2-3 | TRBD2 | TRBV15 | once | CATSRVVAGSRTSTDTQYF | TGTGCCACCAGCAGAGTGGTAGCGGGAAGTAGAACTAGCACAGATACGCAGTATTTT
TRBJ1-1 | TRBD1 | TRBV30 | - | CAWSPGGQGSQNTEAFF | TGTGCCTGGAGTCCCGGGGGACAGGGCTCCCAGAACACTGAAGCTTTCTTT
TRBJ2-7 | - | TRBV2 | few | CASSDPRYTYEQYF | TGTGCCAGCAGTGACCCTCGGTACACCTACGAGCAGTACTTC
TRBJ2-7 | TRBD1 | TRBV29-1 | - | CSARRQGPADEQYF | TGCAGCGCCAGACGACAGGGGCCAGCGGACGAGCAGTACTTC